This T cell receptor (beta chain) was identified in a study of T cell responses to AZD1222 COVID-19 vaccine. Study observations and caveats: Nearly half of spike-specific TCRs reportedly go after variant regions that carry no mutations.

To note about this clone: Its specificity is unknown.

This CDR3 is 16 amino acids long. Germline V lookup: CDR1 SGHTA, CDR2 FQGNSA. V shed 4 bases and J shed 0 bases, with 13 bases lying between them. Produced via immunoSEQ multiplex PCR; TCRdb's table is partial and in-frame only. Here the sample spans about 77,000 clones, more than 85% being singletons. The source of this sequence is an adult who received the AZD1222 COVID-19 vaccine. This chain links TRBV7-2 with TRBJ1-3; D is undetermined. The material was peripheral blood, obtained 28 days after the second AZD1222 dose. The DNA for the CDR3 is TGTGCCAGCAGCTCTAACGGTGGAGGCTCTGGAAACACCATATATTTT. It encodes CASSSNGGGSGNTIYF.